This TCR beta chain originates from a study of metastatic and nonmetastatic thyroid tumors. About the research overall: Comparison of repertoires was carried out across blood and tumor or nodule tissue from malignant and benign thyroid patients.

To note about this clone: No antigen is known for it.

Findings and caveats of the study: Within blood and tumor, benign nodules reportedly had significantly lower TCR beta diversity than malignant thyroid tumors did.

Nobody among the patients had been given any treatment before thyroid surgery. Original data processing: A papillary thyroid cancer distant-metastasis classifier was built from CDR3 differences across clinicopathological groups. TCRdb reanalyzed the PCR reads with MiXCR. TCRdb, not the original authors, processed these V and J calls. The repertoire holds approximately 38,000 clones, with 16% as singletons. Per germline, CDR1 SGHTA and CDR2 FQGNSA. The V end was cut by 5 bases, the J end by 3 bases, with 13 bases between. This CDR3 spans 14 amino acids. The rearrangement links TRBV7-2 to TRBJ1-2; D not certain. The clonotype originates from a female donor with papillary thyroid cancer or a benign thyroid nodule (not recorded which). Some clones in this sample may be carry-over from other donors' samples. Material for sequencing was blood. The CDR3 coding sequence is TGTGCCAGCAGCCGCGAACAAAACTACTATGGCTACACCTTC. As protein: CASSREQNYYGYTF. The full variable domain, completed using reference TRBV7-2 and TRBJ1-2, is GAGVSQSPSNKVTEKGKDVELRCDPISGHTALYWYRQSLGQGLEFLIYFQGNSAPDKSGLPSDRFSAERTGGSVSTLTIQRTQQEDSAVYLCASSREQNYYGYTFGSGTRLTVV.